This entry features one T cell receptor (beta chain) sequence. Antigen unknown. These data belong to a study of breast tumors, draining lymph nodes, adjacent tissues. Whole-study findings and limits: Findings are consistent with lymph node origin and intratumoral expansion of most tumor T cells.

V dropped 7 bases and J dropped 1 base, with 26 bases sitting between them. Germline-derived CDR1 and CDR2 are MNHNY and SVGAGI (reference sequence). The length of the CDR3 is 19 residues. Using its own MiXCR run on the multiplex PCR reads, TCRdb lists one record per CDR3 protein. Seen here are around 100,000 distinct CDR3 sequences, about 20% observed once, and the top ten hold roughly 1.2%. Breast cancer patients provided tissue from their axillary draining lymph nodes. This sequence was found in a female donor with breast cancer. Some clones in this sample may be carry-over from other donors' samples. Sequencing was carried out using axillary lymph node tissue. This chain connects TRBV6-6 to TRBJ2-4; possibly TRBD1 for D (6 bases). The CDR3 is CASTPGWGPSLEAKNIQYF. CDR3 sequence (DNA): TGTGCCAGCACCCCGGGGTGGGGGCCAAGCTTGGAGGCCAAAAACATTCAGTACTTC.